This TCR beta chain was captured by sequencing in a study of identical twins. This clonotype was recorded a few times. Its antigen is as yet unknown. Template switching added a universal primer binding site, and final cDNA carried unique molecular identifiers. TCRdb reprocessed the 5' RACE reads via MiXCR and lists one record per CDR3 protein. The data show around 340,000 distinct CDR3 sequences, 12% seen once. The study's findings and limits: Alpha sequences out of frame and shared by twins had excess low generation probability. Clonotypes of the beta chain that were abundant in cord blood carried fewer insertions (memory repertoires showed none).

The donor group consisted entirely of healthy Caucasians. The germline gives CDR1 SQVTM, CDR2 ANQGSEA. V lost 7 bases and J 4 bases, leaving 17 bases between the germline ends. The length of the CDR3 is 15 residues. The same sample was also used in a study of yellow fever vaccine responses in identical twins.

The sequenced sample consisted of CD8+ T cells sorted from blood. V and J are TRBV29-1 and TRBJ2-6; maybe TRBD2 (6 bases). The TCR was taken from a woman aged 18-29 years in good health. CDR3 sequence: CSARRAGTGANVLTF. CDR3 nucleotides: TGCAGCGCCCGAAGGGCGGGGACCGGGGCCAACGTCCTGACTTTC.